These 27 T cell receptor beta chains were sequenced from one sample in a study of cytomegalovirus exposure and HLA in healthy donors. Clones were read by immunoSEQ multiplex PCR, and TCRdb kept only the in-frame ones, dropping some. This sample has about 88,000 clones, with approximately 81% found just once. The sample consisted of PBMCs. These receptors all stem from a woman aged 18-29 years in good health and CMV-seropositive.

Only a few counts were recorded for this clone. The CDR3 nucleotides read TGTGCCAGCAGCTCCGATAGGGGACAAGAGACCCAGTACTTC. This translates into CASSSDRGQETQYF. The rearrangement joins TRBV7-2 to TRBJ2-5; possible D gene TRBD1, 5 bases. Between the trimmed V and J ends, which lost 4 bases and 2 bases, there was a span of 11 bases. Germline CDR1 is SGHTA and CDR2 is FQGNSA. This CDR3 comprises 14 residues.

The rearrangement uses TRBV10-1 and TRBJ2-3; 8 nucleotides line up with TRBD1. The CDR3 has 15 amino acids. Germline V lookup: CDR1 WNHNN, CDR2 SYGVQD (reference sequence). Germline trimming cut 1 base from V and 1 base from J; bases unmatched to any gene: 1. The CDR3 region is CASSEYRGGTDTQYF. The CDR3 DNA reads TGCGCCAGCAGTGAGTACAGGGGGGGCACAGATACGCAGTATTTT.

The rearrangement uses TRBV7-3 and TRBJ2-3; TRBD2 matches at 9 bases. This CDR3 is built from 16 residues. Germline CDR1 reads SGHTA; CDR2 reads FQGTGA. Germline trimming cut 3 bases from V and 1 base from J; bases unmatched to any gene: 5. Written as DNA, the CDR3 is TGTGCCAGCAGCTTGGGGTCTAGCGGGGGCACAGATACGCAGTATTTT. Its protein product is CASSLGSSGGTDTQYF.

CDR3 in DNA: TGTGCCAGTCGGGGACAGGGGGGTTTGATAAGCAATCAGCCCCAGCATTTT. Translated, it gives CASRGQGGLISNQPQHF. The chain combines TRBV19 with TRBJ1-5; 11 nucleotides agree with TRBD1. Germline loops: CDR1 LNHDA, CDR2 SQIVND (reference sequence). The CDR3 spans 17 residues. With 8 bases clipped from V and 1 base from J, the junction kept 10 bases outside the gene matches.

The table lists this clone with a few counts. The same CDR3 is also encoded by other DNA sequences in this sample. J is TRBJ2-7 and V is TRBV4-1; 12 nucleotides match TRBD1. V lost 6 bases and J lost 4; bases outside the gene matches: 4. This CDR3 contains 14 residues. Germline assignment: CDR1 MGHRA and CDR2 YSYEKL. Here the CDR3 DNA reads TGCGCCAGCAGACAGGGACAGGGGGCGTACGAGCAGTACTTC. It is translated as CASRQGQGAYEQYF.

This clone has just a few counts. The chain uses TRBV11-3 and TRBJ1-1; 7 nucleotides agree with TRBD1. CDR3 length equals 14 residues. V gave up 4 bases and J gave up 1 base; unmatched junction bases: 3. Per the germline V gene, CDR1 is SGHNT and CDR2 is YENEEA. CDR3 sequence reads: CASSSGQKNTEAFF. CDR3 nucleotide sequence: TGTGCCAGCAGCTCGGGACAGAAGAACACTGAAGCTTTCTTT.

J is TRBJ2-7 and V is TRBV19; TRBD1 aligns across 11 bases. After removal of 6 bases from V and 1 base from J, the junction contained 5 bases not matched to a gene. Per germline, CDR1 LNHDA and CDR2 SQIVND (reference sequence). This CDR3 contains 15 residues. CDR3 nucleotide sequence: TGTGCCAGTAGGCGGACAGGGGGCAGTTCCTACGAGCAGTACTTC. Its protein is CASRRTGGSSYEQYF.

The chain couples TRBV5-5 to TRBJ1-2, with D unresolved. The CDR3 sequence is 13 residues long. The V end lost 1 base, the J end lost 5 bases, and 9 bases lay between the germline ends. Germline CDR1 reads SGHKS; CDR2 reads YYEKEE (reference sequence). The CDR3 protein is CASSLSTAYGYTF. The CDR3 bases are TGTGCCAGCAGCTTGTCCACAGCTTATGGCTACACCTTC.

The chain uses TRBV2 and TRBJ2-4; D gene unclear. V was pared by 2 bases and J by 0 bases, with 8 bases between. CDR1 SNHLY and CDR2 FYNNEI come from the germline V gene. This CDR3 has 15 residues. The DNA of the CDR3 is TGTGCCAGCAGTGAACACGCACTAGCCAAAAACATTCAGTACTTC. This gives the protein CASSEHALAKNIQYF.

The V gene is TRBV11-3, the J gene TRBJ2-2; D unresolved. Germline lookup yields CDR1 SGHNT and CDR2 YENEEA. The CDR3 extends over 12 amino acids. Trimming pared 5 bases from V and 7 bases from J, leaving 8 bases between. DNA for the CDR3: TGTGCCAGCAGCCCCCTAAACGGGGAGCTGTTTTTT. Protein: CASSPLNGELFF.

This clone was observed a single time. One junction end disagrees with the germline gene, perhaps due to a read error. The CDR3 is CASSPGQGALLYGCTF. The CDR3 nucleotides read TGCGCCAGCAGCCCCGGACAGGGAGCATTACTCTATGGCTGCACCTTC. V gene TRBV4-1 combines with J gene TRBJ1-2; 8 bases line up with TRBD1. Germline values: CDR1 MGHRA, CDR2 YSYEKL. The CDR3 runs 16 residues.

Here the CDR3 reads CASSQGTGDGYTF. CDR3 DNA sequence: TGCGCCAGCAGCCAAGGGACAGGGGATGGCTACACCTTC. The chain has TRBV4-1 and TRBJ1-2; TRBD1 matches at 9 bases. Looked up from germline, CDR1 is MGHRA and CDR2 is YSYEKL. This CDR3 has 13 amino acids. The ends lost 1 base at V and 6 bases at J; junction bases unmatched: 0.

The rearrangement links TRBV11-2 to TRBJ1-1; 7 positions match TRBD1. The CDR3 is made up of 13 amino acids. The ends lost 0 bases at V and 8 bases at J; junction bases unmatched: 3. CDR1 is SGHAT, CDR2 FQNNGV, per germline. In DNA form, the CDR3 reads TGTGCCAGCAGCTTAGAAGGGGGCTTAGAAGCTTTCTTT. Protein sequence: CASSLEGGLEAFF.

The genes are TRBV7-2 and TRBJ1-4; D might be TRBD1 (6 bases). V lost 4 bases, J lost 2 bases, and 11 bases lay in between. Per germline, CDR1 SGHTA and CDR2 FQGNSA. The CDR3 length is 15 residues. CDR3 in amino acids: CASSSTGPTNEKLFF. The CDR3 DNA reads TGTGCCAGCAGCTCTACAGGGCCCACTAATGAAAAACTGTTTTTT.

This sequence joins TRBV6-6 and TRBJ1-5; D is uncertain. V was clipped by 7 bases and J by 7 bases, with 23 bases between them. The CDR3 spans 16 residues. Germline V gene lookup returns CDR1 MNHNY and CDR2 SVGAGI (reference sequence). The CDR3 reads CASNTKRHPSNQPQHF. CDR3 in DNA: TGTGCCAGCAATACCAAGCGGCATCCTAGTAACCAGCCCCAGCATTTT.

This clone has just one count. The chain is built from TRBV7-2 and TRBJ2-2, with TRBD2 matching over 8 bases. This CDR3 spans 16 amino acids. V lost 0 bases to trimming and J lost 7 bases; unmatched junction nucleotides: 7. Germline V gives CDR1 SGHTA, CDR2 FQGNSA. CDR3 coding DNA: TGTGCCAGCAGCTTAGCAGGCGGGGGGAGTGGCGGGGAGCTGTTTTTT. This encodes CASSLAGGGSGGELFF.

This clone appeared once. The chain is built from TRBV6-6 and TRBJ1-2, with 9 nucleotides matching TRBD1. V lost 6 bases to trimming and J lost 2 bases; unmatched junction nucleotides: 10. This CDR3 contains 16 residues. Looked up from germline, CDR1 is MNHNY and CDR2 is SVGAGI (reference sequence). CDR3 residues: CASRYRQQGANYGYTF. As DNA, the CDR3 is TGTGCCAGCAGGTACCGACAACAGGGGGCGAACTATGGCTACACCTTC.

The chain uses TRBV19 and TRBJ1-2; D remains ambiguous. Germline V lookup: CDR1 LNHDA, CDR2 SQIVND (reference sequence). The CDR3 length is 12 residues. V was cut by 6 bases and J by 5 bases, with 10 bases left in between. The DNA for the CDR3 is TGTGCCAGTAGCCCGTCCTTTTATGGCTACACCTTC. This encodes CASSPSFYGYTF.

The chain joins TRBV27 to TRBJ1-6, with TRBD1 as a possible D gene (6 bases). Per germline, CDR1 MNHEY and CDR2 SMNVEV (reference sequence). CDR3 length equals 16 residues. V shed 4 bases and J shed 3 bases, with 13 bases lying between them. CDR3 sequence: CASSSGTQVYNSPLHF. Here the CDR3 DNA reads TGTGCCAGCAGTTCCGGGACACAAGTCTATAATTCACCCCTCCACTTT.

This clone was seen at least ten times. The CDR3: CASSSFGGVNTGELFF. The DNA of the CDR3 is TGTGCCAGCAGCTCGTTTGGCGGGGTGAACACCGGGGAGCTGTTTTTT. The gene calls are TRBV11-3 and TRBJ2-2; TRBD2 might be the D (6 bases). The germline V gene encodes CDR1 SGHNT and CDR2 YENEEA. V lost 4 bases to trimming and J lost 1 base, with 13 bases between them. This CDR3 spans 16 amino acids. Filled out from reference TRBV11-3 and TRBJ2-2, the complete variable domain reads EAGVVQSPRYKIIEKKQPVAFWCNPISGHNTLYWYLQNLGQGPELLIRYENEEAVDDSQLPKDRFSAERLKGVDSTLKIQPAELGDSAVYLCASSSFGGVNTGELFFGEGSRLTVL.

This rearrangement joins TRBV7-9 to TRBJ2-1; possible D gene TRBD1, 6 bases. Trimming took off 3 bases at V and 0 bases at J, with 15 bases between the two ends. Germline CDR1 reads SEHNR; CDR2 reads FQNEAQ (reference sequence). The length of the CDR3 is 17 residues. The CDR3 here is CASSLGVVRGSYNEQFF. In nucleotides, the CDR3 is TGTGCCAGCAGCTTGGGGGTTGTCAGGGGCTCCTACAATGAGCAGTTCTTC. Full variable domain (outside the CDR3, taken from reference TRBV7-9 and TRBJ2-1): DTGVSQNPRHKITKRGQNVTFRCDPISEHNRLYWYRQTLGQGPEFLTYFQNEAQLEKSRLLSDRFSAERPKGSFSTLEIQRTEQGDSAMYLCASSLGVVRGSYNEQFFGPGTRLTVL.

The chain joins TRBV19 to TRBJ1-1; possibly TRBD1 for D (5 bases). The ends were cut back, 5 bases at V and 10 bases at J, with 14 bases in the middle. Germline CDR1 reads LNHDA; CDR2 reads SQIVND (reference sequence). The CDR3 sequence is 12 residues long. CDR3 nucleotide sequence: TGTGCCAGTAGTTTCTCGGTCGGGGGAGCTTTCTTT. Its protein is CASSFSVGGAFF. The whole variable domain, remainder taken from reference TRBV19 and TRBJ1-1, is DGGITQSPKYLFRKEGQNVTLSCEQNLNHDAMYWYRQDPGQGLRLIYYSQIVNDFQKGDIAEGYSVSREKKESFPLTVTSAQKNPTAFYLCASSFSVGGAFFGQGTRLTVV.

Comment on this clone: This may stem from a read error, because a much larger clone lies one nucleotide away. CDR3 in amino acids: CASSRDRGHEQYF. The CDR3 DNA sequence: TGTGCCAGCAGTCGGGACAGGGGGCACGAGCAGTACTTC. The genes are TRBV6-5 and TRBJ2-5, with 12 bases fitting TRBD1. The J call may be faulty, since TRBJ2-7 better matches the DNA end. CDR1 MNHEY and CDR2 SVGAGI come from the germline V gene. The CDR3 runs to 13 residues.

The gene calls are TRBV12-5 and TRBJ2-6, with D unresolved. Trimming took 6 bases from V and 0 from J, leaving 15 bases between them. CDR3 length: 17 residues. Looked up from germline, CDR1 is LGHNT and CDR2 is FRNRAP. The CDR3 sequence is CASGHLDGLSGANVLTF. CDR3 nucleotides: TGTGCTAGTGGCCACCTAGACGGCCTCTCTGGGGCCAACGTCCTGACTTTC.

This chain connects TRBV19 to TRBJ2-7, with TRBD1 matching over 7 bases. The CDR3 runs to 14 residues. The J segment lost 0 bases and the V segment lost 7 bases, leaving 6 bases of the junction unmatched. Germline lookup yields CDR1 LNHDA and CDR2 SQIVND (reference sequence). In DNA form, the CDR3 reads TGTGCCAGTACCTGGGACAGCGGCTCCTACGAGCAGTACTTC. Protein product: CASTWDSGSYEQYF.

V and J are TRBV27 and TRBJ2-5; 7 bases line up with TRBD2. This CDR3 has 14 amino acids. CDR1 and CDR2 (germline): MNHEY, SMNVEV (reference sequence). Unmatched junction bases numbered 8, after V lost 5 bases and J lost 5 bases. CDR3 residues: CASSRGGSRETQYF. The CDR3 coding sequence is TGTGCCAGCAGTCGCGGGGGATCGAGGGAGACCCAGTACTTC.

CDR3 protein: CASRPQSTGELFF. DNA for the CDR3: TGTGCCAGCAGGCCACAGAGCACCGGGGAGCTGTTTTTT. This sequence joins TRBV14 and TRBJ2-2, with D hard to call. The germline V gene encodes CDR1 SGHDN and CDR2 FVKESK. V was shortened by 6 bases and J by 4 bases, with 9 bases between the two germline ends. The CDR3 contains 13 residues.